The TCR beta chain described here comes from a study of blood T cell repertoires in COVID-19. In the study overall: T cells, B-cell-depleted T cells, or PBMCs supplied cDNA or gDNA.

Study processing details: Amplification with reference gene primers provided the estimates of nucleated cell counts. The repertoire was sequenced with immunoSEQ multiplex PCR; TCRdb's copy has only in-frame clones and lacks some. D and trimming were read from the DNA, whereas the V and J calls and clone size are those reported in that table. This table has about 300,000 clones, roughly nine tenths appearing once. Germline-derived CDR1 and CDR2 are ENHRY and SYGVKD. V lost 9 bases, J lost 7 bases, and 8 bases stayed unmatched. The CDR3 is 13 amino acids. Across about two dozen US areas, participants ranged in age from roughly 18 to 95 years. All exposed participants met a person with COVID-19 within 2 weeks before entering the study.

The chain links TRBV10-3 to TRBJ2-2; TRBD1 agrees at 7 bases. The sequenced sample was PBMCs or T cells enriched from blood (not recorded which). The sequence was obtained from a woman aged 45-59 years who had been exposed to COVID-19. The CDR3 coding sequence is TGTGCCATTTTGGGACAGACGGGCGGGGAGCTGTTTTTT. Translated: CAILGQTGGELFF.